A single sample gave rise to the 27 T cell receptor beta chains below, sequenced in a study of cytomegalovirus exposure and HLA in healthy donors (dated by TCRdb to about 2017). Libraries came from the immunoSEQ multiplex PCR assay. The multiplex PCR relied on a mix of 60 forward primers for TCR Vbeta segments and 13 reverse primers for TCR Jbeta segments. This immuneACCESS table, as held by TCRdb, lists in-frame sequences with V and J called but not all clones. Of the missing ones, under half trace to an unresolved V gene in checked studies; the others have no known cause. Counted in this sample were 95,000 to 110,000 clones; 82% of them appeared once. The ten largest clones take up less than 3.5% of the sample. The sample was PBMCs. The receptors here all came from a man aged 25-45 years in good health and CMV-seropositive.

The V gene is TRBV10-1, the J gene TRBJ2-5, with a tentative D call TRBD1 (6 bases). The CDR3 has 16 amino acids. Germline V gene sequence: CDR1 WNHNN, CDR2 SYGVQD (reference sequence). Trimming cost V 2 bases and J 1 base, with 14 bases left between them. In nucleotides, the CDR3 is TGCGCCAGCAGTGAGGATGCAGGGGCTACCCAAGAGACCCAGTACTTC. Its translation is CASSEDAGATQETQYF.

As DNA, the CDR3 is TGTGCCAGCAGTCCCTACCGGGACTCCTACGAGCAGTACTTC. Translated: CASSPYRDSYEQYF. J is TRBJ2-7 and V is TRBV6-5, with D possibly being TRBD2 (5 bases). V was pared by 5 bases and J by 0 bases, with 11 bases between. Germline V gives CDR1 MNHEY, CDR2 SVGAGI. The CDR3 is made up of 14 amino acids.

V and J are TRBV5-4 and TRBJ1-2; D might be TRBD1 (5 bases). The V and J ends lost 0 bases and 4 bases respectively, with 10 bases between them. Germline assignment: CDR1 SGHNT and CDR2 YYREEE (reference sequence). The CDR3 is 14 amino acids. The CDR3 DNA sequence: TGTGCCAGCAGCTTGGCTGGGGGGAGCTATGGCTACACCTTC. Its protein is CASSLAGGSYGYTF.

V usage is TRBV18 and J usage is TRBJ2-1; 8 bases match TRBD2. V lost 3 bases to trimming and J lost 0 bases; unmatched junction nucleotides: 1. CDR3 size: 15 residues. From germline, CDR1 is KGHSH and CDR2 LQKENI. CDR3 amino acids: CASSPREGSYNEQFF. The DNA of the CDR3 is TGTGCCAGCTCACCCCGGGAGGGCTCCTACAATGAGCAGTTCTTC.

This clone occurred once. The rearrangement uses TRBV5-6 and TRBJ1-2, with D unclear. V was trimmed by 2 bases and J by 3 bases, leaving 5 bases between them. The V gene's germline CDR1 is SGHDT and CDR2 YYEEEE. The CDR3 sequence is 12 residues long. The CDR3 spells CASSLGDYGYTF. DNA of the CDR3: TGTGCCAGCAGCTTAGGAGACTATGGCTACACCTTC.

V gene TRBV2 combines with J gene TRBJ1-5; 8 bases map to TRBD1. Trimming at V came to 8 bases and at J to 6 bases, leaving 9 bases not matched to a gene. CDR3 length: 14 residues. In germline, CDR1 is SNHLY, CDR2 FYNNEI. The CDR3 loop reads CASLGQGGPQPQHF. DNA of the CDR3: TGTGCCAGCCTTGGACAGGGAGGGCCTCAGCCCCAGCATTTT.

This clone was seen only once. This chain links TRBV10-3 with TRBJ1-1; TRBD1 matches 7 bases. This CDR3 has 16 amino acids. Germline V CDR1 and CDR2: ENHRY, SYGVKD. After removal of 7 bases from V and 6 bases from J, the junction contained 17 bases not matched to a gene. DNA of the CDR3: TGTGCCATCAACCGGGCCAGGGGGACGGATAGGGCTGAAGCTTTCTTT. This codes for CAINRARGTDRAEAFF.

The genes are TRBV7-9 and TRBJ2-3; 7 nucleotides agree with TRBD1. The CDR3 has 15 residues. J lost 2 bases, V lost 5 bases, and 7 bases had no gene match. Germline V gene data show CDR1 as SEHNR and CDR2 as FQNEAQ (reference sequence). The CDR3 region has the DNA TGTGCCAGCAGCCGCGGACAGGCGGTCACAGATACGCAGTATTTT. As protein: CASSRGQAVTDTQYF.

The gene calls are TRBV29-1 and TRBJ2-1; tentative D call: TRBD2 (7 bases). With 6 bases removed from V and 0 bases from J, the gap between germline ends came to 24 bases. The CDR3 is 18 amino acids. Germline V CDR1 and CDR2: SQVTM, ANQGSEA. The chain's CDR3 is CSVGAAGALQSSYNEQFF. CDR3 sequence (DNA): TGCAGCGTGGGGGCGGCGGGGGCCCTACAGAGCTCCTACAATGAGCAGTTCTTC.

In DNA, the CDR3 is TGTGCCAGCACCCTAGTCGGGGGCTCCTACGAGCAGTACTTC. This gives the protein CASTLVGGSYEQYF. The gene calls are TRBV27 and TRBJ2-7, with TRBD2 as a possible D gene (6 bases). The germline gives CDR1 MNHEY, CDR2 SMNVEV (reference sequence). The CDR3 spans 14 residues. V gave up 7 bases and J gave up 0 bases, with 13 bases separating them.

This clone appeared once. The chain links TRBV6-6 to TRBJ1-2; 9 nucleotides match TRBD1. The CDR3 totals 12 residues. The trim removed 9 bases at V and 2 bases at J, leaving 1 base unmatched. Germline V gene lookup returns CDR1 MNHNY and CDR2 SVGAGI (reference sequence). Here the CDR3 reads CASGQGNYGYTF. The CDR3, as DNA: TGTGCCAGTGGACAGGGGAACTATGGCTACACCTTC.

This sequence joins TRBV15 and TRBJ2-3; D perhaps matches TRBD2 (5 bases). The length of the CDR3 is 15 residues. Deletions cut 1 base from V and 0 bases from J, with 8 bases between. Germline V gives CDR1 LNHNV, CDR2 YYDKDF (reference sequence). This CDR3 reads CATSRVRGSTDTQYF. The DNA of the CDR3 is TGTGCCACCAGCAGAGTCCGGGGTAGCACAGATACGCAGTATTTT.

V gene TRBV19 combines with J gene TRBJ1-5; D possibly corresponds to TRBD1 (6 bases). Looked up from germline, CDR1 is LNHDA and CDR2 is SQIVND (reference sequence). Trimming stripped 6 bases from V and 2 bases from J, with 11 bases between. This CDR3 spans 14 amino acids. CDR3 nucleotide sequence: TGTGCCAGTAGCAGGGGCGAAGGCAATCAGCCCCAGCATTTT. Translating it yields CASSRGEGNQPQHF.

This clone was observed a few times. The gene calls are TRBV7-8 and TRBJ2-5, with 7 bases identical to TRBD1. The DNA end lines up better with TRBJ2-7; the J call may be wrong. Germline lookup yields CDR1 SGHVS and CDR2 FQNEAQ. This CDR3 contains 17 residues. The CDR3 DNA follows: TGTGCCAGCAGCTTAGCTTCGACAGGGTGGGACTCCTACGAGCAGTACTTC. Its translation: CASSLASTGWDSYEQYF.

This clone was observed a handful of times. The chain couples TRBV5-6 to TRBJ1-1, with D hard to call. The CDR3 extends over 12 amino acids. Germline CDR1 and CDR2: SGHDT and YYEEEE. The V and J ends lost 3 bases and 7 bases respectively, with 10 bases between them. Here the CDR3 DNA reads TGTGCCAGCAGCTCAACGGAGGATGAAGCTTTCTTT. Translated: CASSSTEDEAFF.

The CDR3 nucleotides read TGTGCCAGCAGCTTGACAGTGCGGCAGTACTTC. The encoded protein is CASSLTVRQYF. The chain links TRBV7-9 to TRBJ2-7, with D perhaps TRBD1 (5 bases). CDR1 and CDR2 (germline): SEHNR, FQNEAQ (reference sequence). CDR3 length equals 11 residues. The V end lost 3 bases, the J end lost 9 bases, and 9 bases lay between the germline ends.

The chain joins TRBV11-3 to TRBJ2-2; TRBD2 is a possible D gene (6 bases). Germline V gene data show CDR1 as SGHNT and CDR2 as YENEEA. This CDR3 comprises 15 residues. V was trimmed by 5 bases and J by 7 bases, leaving 17 bases between them. CDR3: CASSRGTVQRGELFF. CDR3 DNA sequence: TGTGCCAGCAGCCGGGGGACCGTGCAACGCGGGGAGCTGTTTTTT.

The chain uses TRBV6-5 and TRBJ2-1; tentatively, D is TRBD2 (5 bases). Germline V gives CDR1 MNHEY, CDR2 SVGAGI. CDR3 length: 13 amino acids. Trimming removed 5 bases from V and 3 bases from J, with 8 bases in between. The CDR3, as DNA: TGTGCCAGCAGTAAGGACTTCTACAATGAGCAGTTCTTC. Translating it yields CASSKDFYNEQFF.

The CDR3 region has the DNA TGTGCCAGCAGCCCGAACAGGGGATTGGTGAACACTGAAGCTTTCTTT. This codes for CASSPNRGLVNTEAFF. The J gene is TRBJ1-1, the V gene TRBV5-4; 7 nucleotides match TRBD1. The germline V gene encodes CDR1 SGHNT and CDR2 YYREEE (reference sequence). The CDR3 is made up of 16 amino acids. With 4 bases clipped from V and 0 bases from J, the junction kept 9 bases outside the gene matches.

This clone occurred once. The rearrangement joins TRBV28 to TRBJ2-3; TRBD1 might be the D (6 bases). The CDR3 consists of 15 residues. The V end lost 6 bases, the J end lost 2 bases, and 15 bases lay between the germline ends. The V gene's germline CDR1 is MDHEN and CDR2 SYDVKM. In nucleotides, the CDR3 is TGTGCCAGCAGCCATGTCAGGGGATACACAGATACGCAGTATTTT. It translates to CASSHVRGYTDTQYF.

The chain recombines TRBV5-5 with TRBJ2-5; 7 bases fit TRBD1. Germline assignment: CDR1 SGHKS and CDR2 YYEKEE (reference sequence). There are 14 residues in the CDR3. Trimming removed 4 bases from V and 5 bases from J; junction bases left unmatched: 8. CDR3 residues: CASSPTGAGETQYF. In nucleotides, the CDR3 is TGTGCCAGCAGCCCAACAGGGGCCGGGGAGACCCAGTACTTC.

This rearrangement joins TRBV12-5 to TRBJ1-2; D is undetermined. Trimming took 2 bases from V and 3 from J, leaving 4 bases between them. The germline V gene has CDR1 LGHNT and CDR2 FRNRAP. The CDR3 has 12 residues. The CDR3 loop reads CASGLLYYGYTF. The CDR3, as DNA: TGTGCTAGTGGTTTGCTTTACTATGGCTACACCTTC. Full variable domain (remainder filled in from reference TRBV12-5 and TRBJ1-2): DARVTQTPRHKVTEMGQEVTMRCQPILGHNTVFWYRQTMMQGLELLAYFRNRAPLDDSGMPKDRFSAEMPDATLATLKIQPSEPRDSAVYFCASGLLYYGYTFGSGTRLTVV.

There are a few counts of this clone. A junction end diverges from the germline sequence, so it may reflect a read error. The chain uses TRBV19 and TRBJ1-2, with D perhaps matching TRBD1 (6 bases). Germline lookup yields CDR1 LNHDA and CDR2 SQIVND (reference sequence). This CDR3 contains 18 residues. CDR3 loop: CASIIDTRAGARNYGYTF. The DNA for the CDR3 is TGTGCCAGTATTATAGATACCAGAGCGGGGGCGCGCAACTATGGCTACACCTTC.

The V gene is TRBV27, the J gene TRBJ2-5; D is perhaps TRBD1 (6 bases). V was clipped by 5 bases and J by 3 bases, with 10 bases between them. Germline V CDR1 and CDR2: MNHEY, SMNVEV (reference sequence). The CDR3 is 13 amino acids. Here the CDR3 reads CASSPYREETQYF. The DNA for the CDR3 is TGTGCCAGCAGTCCCTACAGGGAAGAGACCCAGTACTTC.

In its sample, this clone was seen a few times. CDR3 sequence reads: CASSLGGLQGAEGYTF. CDR3 coding DNA: TGTGCCAGCAGCTTGGGGGGATTACAGGGGGCAGAAGGCTACACCTTC. This rearrangement joins TRBV5-4 to TRBJ1-2; 9 nucleotides agree with TRBD1. Germline-derived CDR1 and CDR2 are SGHNT and YYREEE (reference sequence). The CDR3 spans 16 residues. With V trimmed by 0 bases and J by 8 bases, 11 bases remained unmatched.

The chain employs TRBV5-4 and TRBJ1-2; D is perhaps TRBD1 (6 bases). Germline V lookup: CDR1 SGHNT, CDR2 YYREEE (reference sequence). The CDR3 loop spans 14 amino acids. Trimming removed 5 bases at V and 3 bases at J, with 14 bases between. The CDR3 DNA is TGTGCCAGCAGTTCAGGGAAGGGGGACTATGGCTACACCTTC. Its protein is CASSSGKGDYGYTF.

The rearrangement uses TRBV5-1 and TRBJ1-2; a weak D match, TRBD1 (5 bases). Trimming cost V 1 base and J 8 bases, with 12 bases left between them. This CDR3 region has 13 residues. The germline CDR1 and CDR2 sequences are SGHRS and YFSETQ. The CDR3 loop reads CASSLRGSYGYTF. The CDR3 bases are TGCGCCAGCAGCTTGAGGGGCTCGTACGGCTACACCTTC.